The clone carrying this T cell receptor beta chain was counted only a few times. The second PCR ran roughly 6 to 11 cycles with a sample-barcoded 5' primer and J-beta primers. TCRdb passed the 5' RACE reads through MiXCR, listing each CDR3 protein once. This sample carries about 830,000 distinct CDR3 sequences, 55% to 75% of them seen once, and the ten largest clones take roughly 20%. These data originate in a study of blood T cells in healthy people across ages. V lost 1 base and J 5 bases, leaving 14 bases between the germline ends. The germline CDR1 and CDR2 sequences are SGHTA and FQGNSA. CDR3 length: 15 amino acids.

The genes are TRBV7-2 and TRBJ2-5; no firm D call. The specimen sequenced was blood. The receptor comes from a man aged 25 to 40 in good health. CDR3 region: CASSLVNRDRETQYF. CDR3 coding DNA: TGTGCCAGCAGCTTAGTCAACAGAGACCGGGAGACCCAGTACTTC.